This TCR beta chain was documented in a study of blood T cell repertoires in COVID-19. Study as a whole: Acute-phase and convalescent COVID-19 samples originated in the United States, Italy and Spain. Nucleic acid was either cDNA or gDNA, and it came from T cells, B-cell-depleted T cells, or PBMCs.

While infection was still active, Seattle patients were enrolled and then followed longitudinally. In the study's own analysis: From reference gene primer amplification, estimates of nucleated cell counts were derived. The repertoire was sequenced with immunoSEQ multiplex PCR; TCRdb's copy has only in-frame clones and lacks some. The DNA gave D and trimming, while V, J and clone size come from that table. The sample records 150,000 to 200,000 clones, approximately 87% being singletons. This TCR came from a woman in her 70s with COVID-19, enrolled during active disease. Sequencing was performed on peripheral blood.

The DNA for the CDR3 is TGTGCCAGCAGCCTTATCTCCTACGAGCAGTACTTC. Translated: CASSLISYEQYF. V and J are TRBV3-1 (or the pseudogene TRBV3-2) and TRBJ2-7; no clear D gene. Looked up from germline, CDR1 is LGHDT and CDR2 is YNNKEL (reference sequence). The CDR3 totals 12 residues. Trimming removed 4 bases at V and 0 bases at J, with 4 bases between.